This entry is about one T cell receptor (beta chain). A much larger clone sits a single nucleotide away, making a read error possible. Stated time point: after trial treatment. The treatment was: LDRT plus nivolumab, ipilimumab, low-dose cyclophosphamide and aspirin (RACIN trial). This sample is part of a study of low-dose radiotherapy and immunotherapy resistance in tumors. Study-level background: A total of 13 Gy over 26 weeks was given to Cohort 2 as 1 Gy per fraction every two weeks.

CDR3 length: 15 residues. Germline loops: CDR1 LNHDA, CDR2 SQIVND (reference sequence). TRAV- and TRBV-specific primers were used for first-strand cDNA, which covered alpha and beta chains. Using a constant-region primer together with a V-primer adapter, TCRs were subjected to roughly 18 PCR cycles of amplification. TCRdb reanalysed the reads using MiXCR and keeps one entry per CDR3 protein. In the table there are 60,000 or so distinct CDR3 sequences, about 23% of which are singletons. Sequencing was performed on PBMCs, taken after low-dose radiotherapy plus immunotherapy. This TCR derives from a male donor with prostate cancer. This chain joins TRBV19 and TRBJ2-1; 9 nucleotides agree with TRBD2. The CDR3 is CVSSIAGGPRNEQFF. In DNA, the CDR3 is TGTGTCAGTAGTATCGCGGGGGGGCCGCGGAATGAGCAGTTCTTC.